This TCR beta chain was captured by sequencing in a study of breast tumors, draining lymph nodes, adjacent tissues. Regarding the study as a whole: Tumor repertoires ranked between lymph nodes and nontumor tissue in diversity, with V and J gene preferences. Luminal-like breast cancer showed significantly greater tumor-nontumor repertoire similarity than basal-like breast cancer did. That most tumor T cells come from lymph nodes remained unproven.

Germline V gene sequence: CDR1 SNHLY, CDR2 FYNNEI. There are 13 residues in the CDR3. V lost 11 bases and J lost 7; bases outside the gene matches: 5. One entry per CDR3 protein, called by TCRdb with MiXCR from the multiplex PCR reads. The table includes 20,000 to 30,000 distinct CDR3 sequences, roughly 20% detected once. This clonotype is termed medium-sized. Antigen unknown. Input material: breast tumor tissue. This TCR was recovered from a female donor with breast cancer. Some clones in this sample may be carry-over from other donors' samples. The rearrangement joins TRBV2 to TRBJ1-6; 10 bases are shared with TRBD1. CDR3 nucleotides: TGTGCCGGGGGGGGACAGGGGAATTCACCCCTCCACTTT. It encodes CAGGGQGNSPLHF.